This T cell receptor (beta chain) was found in a study of cytomegalovirus exposure and HLA in healthy donors. Only in-frame clones appear in the TCRdb table, and some are missing; sequencing was by immunoSEQ multiplex PCR. The repertoire consists of 200,000 to 300,000 clones, with approximately 83% occurring once and the leading ten covering 1% to 1.5%. V lost 2 bases to trimming and J lost 5 bases, with 9 bases between them. This CDR3 contains 14 residues. CDR1 MNHEY and CDR2 SMNVEV come from the germline V gene (reference sequence). The donors were part of the roughly 110-subject validation cohort, which stood apart from the 666-subject first cohort.

This TCR came from a woman younger than 45 in good health and CMV-seropositive. The V call is TRBV27, the J call TRBJ1-4; D remains unclear. The sequenced sample was PBMCs. CDR3 region: CASSLSRGNEKLFF. Written as DNA, the CDR3 is TGTGCCAGCAGTTTAAGTCGAGGGAATGAAAAACTGTTTTTT.